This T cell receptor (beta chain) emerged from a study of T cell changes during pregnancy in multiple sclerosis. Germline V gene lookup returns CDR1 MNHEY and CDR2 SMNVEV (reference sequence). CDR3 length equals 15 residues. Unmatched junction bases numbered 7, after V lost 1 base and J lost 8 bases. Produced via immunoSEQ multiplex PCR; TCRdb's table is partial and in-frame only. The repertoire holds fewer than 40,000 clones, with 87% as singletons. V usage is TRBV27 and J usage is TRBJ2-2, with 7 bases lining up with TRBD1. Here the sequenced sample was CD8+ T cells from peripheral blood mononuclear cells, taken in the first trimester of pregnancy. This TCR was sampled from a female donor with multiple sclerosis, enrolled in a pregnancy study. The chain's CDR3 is CASSLLAGGRGELFF. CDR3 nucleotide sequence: TGTGCCAGCAGTTTATTGGCAGGGGGTAGGGGGGAGCTGTTTTTT.